These 25 T cell receptor beta chains came from one sample sequenced in a study of post-analysis software for immune sequencing data. Findings of the study overall: Patients showed TRBV5-6, TRBV5-1 and TRBV20-1 among a few TRBV segments more frequent than in controls.

Unique molecular identifiers tagged the TCR beta cDNA libraries. Each CDR3 protein gets one entry after TCRdb re-called the PCR reads with MiXCR. Among roughly 730,000 distinct CDR3 sequences listed, about 27% were seen once. What these receptors recognize is not known. The sample comprised blood. The receptors stem from a girl between 10 and 17 years old with multiple sclerosis.

This chain joins TRBV25-1 and TRBJ1-4; the D gene is possibly TRBD1 (6 bases). CDR1 is MGHDK and CDR2 is SYGVNS in the germline V gene. V was trimmed by 3 bases and J by 13 bases, leaving 15 bases between them. This CDR3 region has 13 residues. The CDR3 spells CASSDTGARGLFF. As DNA, the CDR3 is TGTGCCAGCAGTGATACGGGGGCCAGGGGACTGTTTTTT.

The J gene is TRBJ2-1, the V gene TRBV24-1, with D possibly called TRBD1 or TRBD2 (6 bases each). V was trimmed by 3 bases and J by 6 bases, leaving 17 bases between them. From germline, CDR1 is KGHDR and CDR2 SFDVKD. The CDR3 length is 16 residues. Here the CDR3 reads CATSDRGTQESNEQFF. CDR3 coding DNA: TGTGCCACCAGTGATCGCGGGACACAAGAATCCAATGAGCAGTTCTTC.

Many counts were recorded for this clonotype. The V call is TRBV20-1, the J call TRBJ2-7; the D call may be TRBD1 or TRBD2 (6 bases each). The CDR3 contains 13 residues. V was clipped by 1 base and J by 10 bases, with 17 bases between them. The germline CDR1 and CDR2 sequences are DFQATT and SNEGSKA (reference sequence). CDR3: CSARVFRGGLQYF. For the CDR3, the DNA is TGCAGTGCTAGAGTGTTCAGGGGAGGCCTTCAGTACTTC.

The sample holds a few counts of this clonotype. The V and J genes are TRBV15 and TRBJ2-3; 10 positions match TRBD1. CDR1 and CDR2 from the germline V gene are LNHNV and YYDKDF (reference sequence). V was pared by 6 bases and J by 2 bases, with 5 bases of the junction left unmatched. This CDR3 region has 15 residues. The CDR3 DNA follows: TGTGCCACCAGGCAGGGACAGGGGACCACAGATACGCAGTATTTT. Encoded protein: CATRQGQGTTDTQYF.

Worth noting for this clonotype: A read error may account for a junction end that differs from germline. In nucleotides, the CDR3 is TGTACCAGCAGCCGCGGGGGGCGGGGAGATACGCAGTATTTT. Translation: CTSSRGGRGDTQYF. The genes are TRBV12-3 or TRBV12-4 and TRBJ2-3, with TRBD2 matching 8 bases. The CDR3 extends over 14 amino acids.

The chain carries TRBV20-1 and TRBJ1-5; 10 bases line up with TRBD1. This CDR3 has 14 residues. V lost 6 bases and J lost 6; bases outside the gene matches: 8. CDR1 and CDR2 from the germline V gene are DFQATT and SNEGSKA (reference sequence). This chain's CDR3 is CSAAGTGVSQPQHF. CDR3 DNA: TGCAGTGCGGCTGGGACAGGGGTTAGTCAGCCCCAGCATTTT.

This chain connects TRBV6-5 to TRBJ1-2; no clear D gene. CDR3 length: 14 residues. The V end was cut by 3 bases, the J end by 2 bases, with 10 bases between. The germline gives CDR1 MNHEY, CDR2 SVGAGI. CDR3 sequence reads: CASSYGPRNYGYTF. CDR3 sequence (DNA): TGTGCCAGCAGTTATGGGCCCAGGAACTATGGCTACACCTTC.

This clonotype was seen only a few times. V and J are TRBV5-1 and TRBJ1-4; TRBD1 matches 10 bases. V shed 4 bases and J 8 bases; nucleotides not matched to a gene: 8. This CDR3 spans 15 amino acids. CDR1 is SGHRS and CDR2 is YFSETQ in the germline V gene. Here the CDR3 DNA reads TGCGCCAGCAGCGTAACCGGGACAGGGGAAGAAAAACTGTTTTTT. Translated, it gives CASSVTGTGEEKLFF.

V and J are TRBV7-9 and TRBJ2-7; 12 nucleotides agree with TRBD2. Germline V lookup: CDR1 SEHNR, CDR2 FQNEAQ (reference sequence). With V trimmed by 5 bases and J by 2 bases, 7 bases remained unmatched. The CDR3 consists of 16 residues. CDR3 nucleotides: TGTGCCAGCAGCAGCCTAGCGGGAGGGCCGACCTACGAGCAGTACTTC. Protein sequence: CASSSLAGGPTYEQYF.

This clonotype was detected only a few times. The chain carries TRBV5-5 and TRBJ2-1; D remains unclear. This CDR3 contains 13 residues. Germline CDR1 SGHKS, CDR2 YYEKEE (reference sequence). V was shortened by 5 bases and J by 10 bases, with 16 bases between the two germline ends. The CDR3 DNA is TGTGCCAGCAGTCCCCCCCTAGGAGACGAGCAGTTCTTC. Translation: CASSPPLGDEQFF.

This clonotype was seen a handful of times. The chain employs TRBV28 and TRBJ1-4; D unclear. The CDR3 runs to 15 residues. The V end was cut by 6 bases, the J end by 13 bases, with 24 bases between. CDR1 is MDHEN, CDR2 SYDVKM, per germline. The CDR3 DNA reads as TGTGCCAGCAGCAAGACCCCCGGGCCCAGTTATGGACTGTTTTTT. Protein sequence: CASSKTPGPSYGLFF.

The chain employs TRBV21-1 and TRBJ1-2. TRBV21-1 has pseudogene status. The CDR3 runs to 15 residues. The CDR3, as DNA: TGTGCCAGCAGCAACCAGTCTACGGGGTACTATGGCTACACCTTC. It is translated as CASSNQSTGYYGYTF.

J is TRBJ2-7 and V is TRBV6-5, with TRBD1 matching 7 bases. V was clipped by 4 bases and J by 6 bases; unmatched bases: 6. The CDR3 spans 13 residues. Germline CDR1 is MNHEY and CDR2 is SVGAGI. The CDR3 nucleotides read TGTGCCAGCAGTTCCTCCAGGGGGTCCGAGCAGTACTTC. Translation: CASSSSRGSEQYF.

Many counts were recorded for this clonotype. This chain links TRBV5-6 with TRBJ2-3; TRBD2 matches at 8 bases. With 4 bases clipped from V and 0 bases from J, the junction kept 7 bases outside the gene matches. Looked up from germline, CDR1 is SGHDT and CDR2 is YYEEEE. The CDR3 has 16 amino acids. DNA of the CDR3: TGTGCCAGCAGCGCTTTGGCTAGCGGGAGCACAGATACGCAGTATTTT. This translates into CASSALASGSTDTQYF.

The CDR3 sequence: CASSPVEGLEQYF. The CDR3, as DNA: TGCGCCAGCAGCCCTGTTGAGGGCCTCGAGCAGTACTTC. V is TRBV4-1 and J is TRBJ2-7; D is possibly TRBD2 (5 bases). CDR3 length: 13 amino acids. The germline gives CDR1 MGHRA, CDR2 YSYEKL. V was pared by 4 bases and J by 6 bases, with 13 bases between.

This clonotype was seen a few times. The rearrangement uses TRBV10-3 and TRBJ2-5; 11 nucleotides align to TRBD2. Germline CDR1 ENHRY, CDR2 SYGVKD. The CDR3 is made up of 12 amino acids. J gave up 5 bases and V 10 bases, and 3 bases lay outside the gene matches. The chain's CDR3 is CATRTSGETQYF. The CDR3 DNA is TGTGCCACCCGGACTAGCGGGGAGACCCAGTACTTC.

The table lists this clonotype with a few counts. CDR3 bases: TGTGCCAGCAGTTACGTCTTCGGGCTAGCGGAAGAGACCCAGTACTTC. It translates to CASSYVFGLAEETQYF. The rearrangement joins TRBV6-2 or TRBV6-3 to TRBJ2-5, with 7 bases identical to TRBD2. This CDR3 contains 16 residues. Germline lookup yields CDR1 MNHEY and CDR2 SVGEGT. The V segment lost 2 bases and the J segment 3 bases; nucleotides outside the gene matches: 9.

This clonotype was seen a handful of times. The J gene is TRBJ1-5, the V gene TRBV14; D is unresolved. Germline CDR1 and CDR2: SGHDN and FVKESK. Trimming took 1 base from V and 1 from J, leaving 5 bases between them. This CDR3 spans 14 amino acids. CDR3 nucleotide sequence: TGTGCCAGCAGCCAAGTACACAGCAATCAGCCCCAGCATTTT. Protein: CASSQVHSNQPQHF.

The chain joins TRBV9 to TRBJ2-1; D might be TRBD2 (5 bases). The CDR3 spans 15 residues. V lost 3 bases and J 5 bases, leaving 15 bases between the germline ends. Per the germline V gene, CDR1 is SGDLS and CDR2 is YYNGEE. In DNA form, the CDR3 reads TGTGCCAGCAGCGCACGCGCTAGCCCCGACAATGAGCAGTTCTTC. It translates to CASSARASPDNEQFF.

The chain's CDR3 is CASSVDSGGASTDTQYF. The CDR3 nucleotides read TGTGCCAGCAGCGTAGATAGCGGGGGGGCCAGCACAGATACGCAGTATTTT. The V and J genes are TRBV9 and TRBJ2-3, with 11 positions matching TRBD2. There are 17 residues in the CDR3. The germline V gene encodes CDR1 SGDLS and CDR2 YYNGEE. Trimming at V came to 0 bases and at J to 0 bases, leaving 3 bases not matched to a gene.

This clonotype was found a few times. This chain connects TRBV10-3 to TRBJ2-3, with 8 bases identical to TRBD1. The CDR3 runs to 15 residues. Trimming at V came to 2 bases and at J to 6 bases, leaving 7 bases not matched to a gene. The V gene's germline CDR1 is ENHRY and CDR2 SYGVKD. The CDR3 loop is CAISEPRTGLDTQYF. In DNA form, the CDR3 reads TGTGCCATCAGTGAGCCTCGGACAGGGCTGGATACGCAGTATTTT.

On this clonotype: The junction departs from germline at one end; a sequencing error may be responsible. CDR3 in amino acids: CAGSPASGGLLYEQYF. For the CDR3, the DNA is TGTGCCGGCAGTCCCGCTAGCGGAGGTCTTCTCTACGAGCAGTACTTC. The chain combines TRBV28 with TRBJ2-7, with TRBD2 identical over 7 bases. Germline V CDR1 and CDR2: MDHEN, SYDVKM. The CDR3 consists of 16 residues.

A few counts support this clonotype. The V and J genes are TRBV5-4 and TRBJ2-7; TRBD1 might be the D (6 bases). The ends were cut back, 5 bases at V and 3 bases at J, with 15 bases in the middle. In germline, CDR1 is SGHNT, CDR2 YYREEE (reference sequence). The CDR3 sequence is 14 residues long. CDR3 sequence reads: CASSPTGHLYEQYF. CDR3 nucleotide sequence: TGTGCCAGCAGTCCCACGGGACACCTCTACGAGCAGTACTTC.

J is TRBJ1-2 and V is TRBV7-8, with D perhaps matching TRBD1 (5 bases). Germline CDR1 reads SGHVS; CDR2 reads FQNEAQ. The V end lost 5 bases, the J end lost 7 bases, and 17 bases lay between the germline ends. CDR3 length: 14 residues. This CDR3 is CASSPAEQGRGYTF. DNA for the CDR3: TGTGCCAGCAGCCCCGCGGAGCAGGGACGTGGCTACACCTTC.

The CDR3 protein is CSAREQRGYNEQFF. The CDR3 DNA is TGCAGTGCTAGAGAGCAGCGGGGGTACAATGAGCAGTTCTTC. The chain recombines TRBV20-1 with TRBJ2-1; 8 bases map to TRBD2. Germline V gene lookup returns CDR1 DFQATT and CDR2 SNEGSKA (reference sequence). CDR3 length equals 14 residues. With 0 bases clipped from V and 4 bases from J, the junction kept 2 bases outside the gene matches.